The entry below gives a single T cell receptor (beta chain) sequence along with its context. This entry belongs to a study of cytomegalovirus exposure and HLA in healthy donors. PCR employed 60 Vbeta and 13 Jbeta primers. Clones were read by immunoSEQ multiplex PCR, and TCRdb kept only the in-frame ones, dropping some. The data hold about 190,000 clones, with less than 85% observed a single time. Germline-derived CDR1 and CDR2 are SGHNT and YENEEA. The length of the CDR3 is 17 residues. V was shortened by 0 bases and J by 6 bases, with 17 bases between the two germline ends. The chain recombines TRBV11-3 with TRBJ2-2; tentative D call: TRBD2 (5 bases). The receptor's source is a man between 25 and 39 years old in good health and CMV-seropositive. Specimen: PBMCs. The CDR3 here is CASSLDVGSRVSGELFF. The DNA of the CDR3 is TGTGCCAGCAGCTTAGATGTGGGGAGTCGGGTGTCCGGGGAGCTGTTTTTT.